This TCR beta chain was retrieved from a study of CD8 T cells in Susac syndrome. Study summary: Patients with Susac syndrome were therapy-naive, taking corticosteroids, with some also receiving intravenous immunoglobulin, or taking intravenous immunoglobulin alone at the time their blood was drawn.

The authors reverse transcribed roughly 0.5 to 1 ug RNA with random hexamers. Amplification of TCR beta CDR3 used immunoSEQ multiplex PCR across 54 Vbeta and 13 Jbeta. From the immunoSEQ multiplex PCR reads, TCRdb called clonotypes with MiXCR, one entry per CDR3 protein. The data contain 160,000 or so distinct CDR3 sequences, 85% to 95% of them singletons. Sequences were obtained from CD4+ T cells from PBMCs. This TCR was recovered from a human donor with Susac syndrome.

The CDR3 region is CSARDLAGVPSTDTQYF. The CDR3 DNA follows: TGCAGTGCTAGAGATCTAGCGGGGGTTCCTAGCACAGATACGCAGTATTTT. The rearrangement uses TRBV20-1 and TRBJ2-3; 10 bases map to TRBD2. Germline CDR1 reads DFQATT; CDR2 reads SNEGSKA (reference sequence). The CDR3 is made up of 17 amino acids. J was trimmed by 0 bases and V by 0 bases; bases with no gene match: 6.